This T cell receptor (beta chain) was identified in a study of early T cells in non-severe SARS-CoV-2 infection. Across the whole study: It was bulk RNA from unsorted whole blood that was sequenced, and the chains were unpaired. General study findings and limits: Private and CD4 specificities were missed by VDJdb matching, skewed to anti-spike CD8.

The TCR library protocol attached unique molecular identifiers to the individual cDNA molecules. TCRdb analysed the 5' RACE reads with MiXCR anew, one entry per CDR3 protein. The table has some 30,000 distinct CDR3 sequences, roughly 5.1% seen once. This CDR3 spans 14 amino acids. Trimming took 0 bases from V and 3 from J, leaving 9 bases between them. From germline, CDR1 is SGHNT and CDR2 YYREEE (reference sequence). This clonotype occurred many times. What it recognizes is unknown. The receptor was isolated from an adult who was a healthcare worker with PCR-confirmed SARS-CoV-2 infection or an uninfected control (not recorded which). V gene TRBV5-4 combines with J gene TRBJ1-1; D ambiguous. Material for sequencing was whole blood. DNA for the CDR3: TGTGCCAGCAGCTTGGTCGAGGGCGACACTGAAGCTTTCTTT. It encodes CASSLVEGDTEAFF. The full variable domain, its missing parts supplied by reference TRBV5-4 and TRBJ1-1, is ETGVTQSPTHLIKTRGQQVTLRCSSQSGHNTVSWYQQALGQGPQFIFQYYREEENGRGNFPPRFSGLQFPNYSSELNVNALELDDSALYLCASSLVEGDTEAFFGQGTRLTVV.